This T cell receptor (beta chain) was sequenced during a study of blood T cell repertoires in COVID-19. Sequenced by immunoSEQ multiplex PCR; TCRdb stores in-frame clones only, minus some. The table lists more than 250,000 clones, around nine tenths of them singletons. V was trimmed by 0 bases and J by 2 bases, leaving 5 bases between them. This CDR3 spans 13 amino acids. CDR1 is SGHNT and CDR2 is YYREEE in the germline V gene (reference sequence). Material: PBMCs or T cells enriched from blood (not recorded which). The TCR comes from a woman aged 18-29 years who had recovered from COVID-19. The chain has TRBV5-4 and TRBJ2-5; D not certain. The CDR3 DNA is TGTGCCAGCAGCTTGGAACTACAAGAGACCCAGTACTTC. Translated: CASSLELQETQYF.